This TCR beta chain appears in the sequencing data of a study of blood T cell repertoires in COVID-19. Overall study context: Spain, Italy and the United States supplied samples that represented acute and convalescent COVID-19.

Per germline, CDR1 SGHRS and CDR2 YFSETQ. This CDR3 is built from 17 residues. Trimming cost V 0 bases and J 0 bases, with 10 bases left between them. Clinical history reported by participants formed the basis on which cohorts were assigned. Original handling: Amplification from reference gene primers served as the basis for estimated nucleated cell counts. Profiled with immunoSEQ multiplex PCR; TCRdb holds only in-frame clones, not every one. From that table come the V and J calls and clone size; the DNA was used to work out D and trimming. Of 240,000 or so clones listed, 70% to 90% were seen once; the top ten hold approximately 0.9%.

This TCR was recovered from a man aged 45 to 65 who had been exposed to COVID-19. The specimen sequenced was PBMCs or T cells enriched from blood (not recorded which). The chain joins TRBV5-1 to TRBJ1-6; D is uncertain. The CDR3 DNA sequence: TGCGCCAGCAGCTTGGGCCAAGCCCGCTCCTATAATTCACCCCTCCACTTT. It is translated as CASSLGQARSYNSPLHF.